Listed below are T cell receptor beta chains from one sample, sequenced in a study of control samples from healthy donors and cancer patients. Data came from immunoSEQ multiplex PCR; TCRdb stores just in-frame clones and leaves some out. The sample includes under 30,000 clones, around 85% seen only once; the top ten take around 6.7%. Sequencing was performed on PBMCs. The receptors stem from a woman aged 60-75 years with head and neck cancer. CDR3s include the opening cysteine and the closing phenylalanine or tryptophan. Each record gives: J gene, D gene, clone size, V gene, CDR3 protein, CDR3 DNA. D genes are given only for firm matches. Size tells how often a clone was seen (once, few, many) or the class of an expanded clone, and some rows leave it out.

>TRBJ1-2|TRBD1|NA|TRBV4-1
CASSQESGRGNYGYTF
TGCGCCAGCAGCCAAGAATCAGGCAGGGGGAACTATGGCTACACCTTC
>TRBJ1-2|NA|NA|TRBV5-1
CASSLDQGQGGYTF
TGCGCCAGCAGCTTGGATCAGGGCCAGGGGGGCTACACCTTC
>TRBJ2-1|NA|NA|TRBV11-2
CASSSRGDSSYNEQFF
TGTGCCAGCAGCTCTCGAGGGGATAGCTCCTACAATGAGCAGTTCTTC
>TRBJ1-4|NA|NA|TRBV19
CASSGGDSEKLFF
TGTGCCAGTAGTGGGGGGGATTCGGAAAAACTGTTTTTT
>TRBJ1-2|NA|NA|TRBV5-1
CASKSGRFRYGYTF
TGCGCCAGCAAATCCGGCAGGTTCCGTTATGGCTACACCTTC
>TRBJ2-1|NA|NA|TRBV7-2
CASSAPGRWNNEQFF
TGTGCCAGCAGCGCACCGGGGCGATGGAACAATGAGCAGTTCTTC
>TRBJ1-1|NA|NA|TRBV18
CASSPGLQWEAFF
TGTGCCAGCTCACCGGGACTACAGTGGGAAGCTTTCTTT
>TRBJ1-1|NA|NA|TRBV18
CASSPRDIRYTEAFF
TGTGCCAGCTCACCCCGGGACATAAGGTACACTGAAGCTTTCTTT
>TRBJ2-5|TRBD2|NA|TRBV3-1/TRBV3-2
CASTLLGGGAAEETQYF
TGTGCCAGCACCCTACTGGGCGGGGGGGCCGCAGAGGAGACCCAGTACTTC
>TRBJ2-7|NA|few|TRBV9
CASSPPGLALEQYF
TGTGCCAGCAGCCCCCCCGGGTTAGCTCTCGAGCAGTACTTC
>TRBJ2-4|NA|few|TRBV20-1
CSASLLGSGTGQNIQYF
TGCAGTGCTAGTCTCCTGGGGTCAGGTACAGGCCAAAACATTCAGTACTTC
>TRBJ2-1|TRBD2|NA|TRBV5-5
CASSFVGLGGSYNEQFF
TGTGCCAGCAGCTTTGTGGGACTAGGCGGCTCCTACAATGAGCAGTTCTTC
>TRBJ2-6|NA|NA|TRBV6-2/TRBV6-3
CASSYAASGANVLTF
TGTGCCAGCAGTTACGCAGCGTCTGGGGCCAACGTCCTGACTTTC
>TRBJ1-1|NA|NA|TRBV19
CASTPYENTEAFF
TGTGCCAGTACCCCTTATGAGAACACTGAAGCTTTCTTT
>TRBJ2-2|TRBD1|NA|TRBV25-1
CASSEGDRDTGELFF
TGTGCCAGCAGTGAAGGGGACAGGGACACCGGGGAGCTGTTTTTT
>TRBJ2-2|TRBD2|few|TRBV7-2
CASSPRGGNTGELFF
TGTGCCAGCAGCCCTCGGGGGGGGAACACCGGGGAGCTGTTTTTT
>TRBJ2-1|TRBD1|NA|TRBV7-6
CASSFPGTGGNEQFF
TGTGCCAGCAGCTTTCCCGGGACAGGGGGGAATGAGCAGTTCTTC
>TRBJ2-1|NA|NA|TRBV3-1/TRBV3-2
CASSHHPLARQYNEQFF
TGTGCCAGCAGCCACCATCCCCTAGCCCGACAGTACAATGAGCAGTTCTTC
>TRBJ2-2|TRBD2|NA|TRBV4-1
CASSQDILAGTGELFF
TGCGCCAGCAGCCAAGATATCCTAGCGGGGACCGGGGAGCTGTTTTTT
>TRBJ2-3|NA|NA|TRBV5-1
CASSLDSDTQYF
TGCGCCAGCAGCTTGGACAGTGATACGCAGTATTTT
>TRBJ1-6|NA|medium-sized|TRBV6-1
CASSEQELSPLHF
TGTGCCAGCAGTGAACAAGAACTCTCACCCCTCCACTTT
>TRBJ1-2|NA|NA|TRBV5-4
CASNPGPRLNYGYTF
TGTGCCAGCAATCCAGGACCGAGACTTAACTATGGCTACACCTTC
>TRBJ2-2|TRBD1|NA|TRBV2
CASKFTGANTGELFF
TGTGCCAGCAAATTCACAGGGGCAAACACCGGGGAGCTGTTTTTT
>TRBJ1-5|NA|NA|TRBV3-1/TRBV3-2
CASSQGTDPGYQPQHF
TGTGCCAGCAGCCAAGGGACGGATCCGGGGTATCAGCCCCAGCATTTT
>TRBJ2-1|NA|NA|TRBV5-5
CASSFYPDTSSYNEQFF
TGTGCCAGCAGCTTTTATCCGGACACGAGCTCCTACAATGAGCAGTTCTTC
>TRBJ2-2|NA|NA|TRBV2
CASRLDEGELFF
TGTGCCAGCAGATTGGACGAGGGGGAGCTGTTTTTT
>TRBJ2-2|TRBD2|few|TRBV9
CASSVGGIPPGELFF
TGTGCCAGCAGCGTGGGGGGGATCCCGCCCGGGGAGCTGTTTTTT
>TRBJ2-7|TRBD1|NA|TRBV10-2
CASSDRTGAKYEQYF
TGCGCCAGCAGTGATAGGACAGGGGCAAAATACGAGCAGTACTTC
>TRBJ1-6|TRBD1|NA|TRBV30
CAWETGTGASYNSPLHF
TGTGCCTGGGAAACCGGGACAGGGGCCTCCTATAATTCACCCCTCCACTTT
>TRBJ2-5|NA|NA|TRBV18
CASSLTEDRQETQYF
TGTGCCAGCTCACTGACAGAGGACCGGCAAGAGACCCAGTACTTC
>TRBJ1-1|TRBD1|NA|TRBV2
CASSKQGESTEAFF
TGTGCCAGCAGTAAACAGGGGGAGAGCACTGAAGCTTTCTTT
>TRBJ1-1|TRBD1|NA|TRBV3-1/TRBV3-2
CASSLRTGMNTEAFF
TGTGCCAGCAGCCTAAGGACAGGAATGAACACTGAAGCTTTCTTT
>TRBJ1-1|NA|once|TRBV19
CASRTGDLNTEAFF
TGTGCCAGTAGGACAGGCGACCTGAACACTGAAGCTTTCTTT